This T cell receptor beta chain is from a study of radiotherapy plus CTLA-4 blockade in lung cancer. The protocol was immunoSEQ multiplex PCR, while the TCRdb copy is restricted to in-frame clones and leaves out a portion. The sample yields some 87,000 clones, about 80% seen once. The CDR3 totals 17 residues. In germline, CDR1 is MGHDK, CDR2 SYGVNS. Trimming removed 4 bases at V and 2 bases at J, with 18 bases between. The sequenced sample was peripheral blood, obtained from a patient treated with radiotherapy plus ipilimumab. The TCR sequence derives from a human donor with non-small cell lung cancer that progressed on radiotherapy plus ipilimumab. J is TRBJ2-1 and V is TRBV25-1; tentative D call: TRBD1 (6 bases). The CDR3 DNA is TGTGCCAGCAGTGCTGGGACAAGTTTAATGACCTACAATGAGCAGTTCTTC. It encodes CASSAGTSLMTYNEQFF.